The 26 T cell receptor beta chains below were found in one sample sequenced in a study of glioma-infiltrating T cells after dendritic cell vaccination. Method: immunoSEQ multiplex PCR; TCRdb's copy keeps in-frame clones and lacks some. The sample yields roughly 88,000 clones, about 81% seen once. Time point reported: after dendritic cell vaccination, including at tumor progression/relapse. The input for sequencing was blood, taken after dendritic cell vaccination. The receptors were sampled from a human donor with glioblastoma.

In the case of this clone: An end of the junction does not agree with germline; a read error may underlie this. This chain uses TRBV6-5 with TRBJ2-5; 7 nucleotides agree with TRBD2. Germline V gene lookup returns CDR1 MNHEY and CDR2 SVGAGI. The CDR3 runs 13 residues. As DNA, the CDR3 is TGTGCCAGCAGCCTCTCGGGAGGTGAGAAGTGGAACTTC. Encoded protein: CASSLSGGEKWNF.

The chain couples TRBV5-1 to TRBJ1-2; 9 bases agree with TRBD1. This CDR3 is 15 amino acids long. Germline-derived CDR1 and CDR2 are SGHRS and YFSETQ. Trimming removed 1 base from V and 1 base from J; junction bases left unmatched: 2. The DNA of the CDR3 is TGCGCCAGCAGCTTGAGGGACAGGGATAACTATGGCTACACCTTC. Protein: CASSLRDRDNYGYTF.

The chain has TRBV14 and TRBJ2-1, with 10 bases fitting TRBD2. With 2 bases clipped from V and 7 bases from J, the junction kept 8 bases outside the gene matches. CDR1 SGHDN and CDR2 FVKESK come from the germline V gene. The CDR3 is made up of 16 amino acids. The CDR3 reads CASSQLAGDVVNEQFF. DNA of the CDR3: TGTGCCAGCAGCCAACTAGCGGGAGATGTGGTGAATGAGCAGTTCTTC.

The chain has TRBV4-2 and TRBJ2-5; 8 positions agree with TRBD1. CDR3 length: 15 residues. With 2 bases clipped from V and 4 bases from J, the junction kept 6 bases outside the gene matches. CDR1 and CDR2 (germline): LGHNA, YNFKEQ. In DNA form, the CDR3 reads TGTGCCAGCAGCCAAAAAGCAGGGGGCGGAGAGACCCAGTACTTC. Translation gives CASSQKAGGGETQYF.

The genes are TRBV7-9 and TRBJ2-5; weak D call: TRBD2 (5 bases). The V end was cut by 0 bases, the J end by 7 bases, with 9 bases between. The CDR3 extends over 13 amino acids. The germline V gene has CDR1 SEHNR and CDR2 FQNEAQ (reference sequence). CDR3 in DNA: TGTGCCAGCAGCTTAGCGCTTGGAGGGACCCAGTACTTC. Its protein is CASSLALGGTQYF.

A note on this clone: This specimen includes other DNA sequences encoding the same CDR3. The chain carries TRBV5-1 and TRBJ2-2, with a possible D match to TRBD1 (6 bases). The germline V gene has CDR1 SGHRS and CDR2 YFSETQ. With 3 bases removed from V and 2 bases from J, the gap between germline ends came to 8 bases. This CDR3 comprises 14 residues. The CDR3 here is CASSSGQNTGELFF. The DNA of the CDR3 is TGCGCCAGCAGCTCGGGACAAAACACCGGGGAGCTGTTTTTT.

The chain combines TRBV18 with TRBJ1-4; no firm D call. This CDR3 has 16 amino acids. Between the trimmed V and J ends, which lost 5 bases and 3 bases, there was a span of 16 bases. Germline V gene sequence: CDR1 KGHSH, CDR2 LQKENI. The CDR3 loop is CASSASWALANEKLFF. The CDR3 DNA sequence: TGTGCCAGCTCAGCCTCGTGGGCCTTAGCTAATGAAAAACTGTTTTTT.

As DNA, the CDR3 is TGTGCCAGCAGCTCTACTTACAGGGGGAGGACCCAAGAGACCCAGTACTTC. This codes for CASSSTYRGRTQETQYF. The chain links TRBV27 to TRBJ2-5, with 8 bases fitting TRBD1. Germline V gene data show CDR1 as MNHEY and CDR2 as SMNVEV (reference sequence). V dropped 6 bases and J dropped 1; count of bases not matched to a gene: 13. The CDR3 is made up of 17 amino acids.

This chain links TRBV2 with TRBJ1-3; 9 nucleotides align to TRBD1. This CDR3 is 15 amino acids long. CDR1 and CDR2 from the germline V gene are SNHLY and FYNNEI. J lost 0 bases, V lost 6 bases, and 3 bases had no gene match. The CDR3 DNA follows: TGTGCCAGCAGCGGGACAGGGAGCTCTGGAAACACCATATATTTT. Translating it yields CASSGTGSSGNTIYF.

This clone was detected once. This sequence joins TRBV6-5 and TRBJ2-5; D uncertain. The J call could be wrong; TRBJ2-7 is a better fit for the DNA end. Looked up from germline, CDR1 is MNHEY and CDR2 is SVGAGI. The CDR3 runs 12 residues. This CDR3 is CAASGPTYEQYF. The DNA for the CDR3 is TGTGCCGCCTCGGGTCCAACCTACGAGCAGTACTTC.

V is TRBV6-1 and J is TRBJ2-7; D might be TRBD1 (5 bases). The CDR3 spans 13 residues. V lost 3 bases and J 6 bases, leaving 12 bases between the germline ends. CDR1 and CDR2 (germline): MNHNS, SASEGT. Written as DNA, the CDR3 is TGTGCCAGCAGTGAGGGGCCCAAAGGCGAGCAGTACGTC. Translation gives CASSEGPKGEQYV.

The chain links TRBV2 to TRBJ2-7, with a weak D call TRBD1 (7 bases). Looked up from germline, CDR1 is SNHLY and CDR2 is FYNNEI. The CDR3 covers 15 residues. V gave up 6 bases and J gave up 2 bases, with 17 bases separating them. The CDR3 sequence: CASSGGQPGTYEQYF. In nucleotides, the CDR3 is TGTGCCAGCAGCGGGGGACAGCCCGGCACCTACGAGCAGTACTTC.

The chain recombines TRBV5-1 with TRBJ1-1; D gene unclear. CDR1 and CDR2 (germline): SGHRS, YFSETQ. The CDR3 contains 14 residues. The V and J ends lost 3 bases and 0 bases respectively, with 9 bases between them. CDR3 nucleotides: TGCGCCAGCAGCTCGATAACAGTGAACACTGAAGCTTTCTTT. Translation gives CASSSITVNTEAFF. The whole variable domain, remainder taken from reference TRBV5-1 and TRBJ1-1, is KAGVTQTPRYLIKTRGQQVTLSCSPISGHRSVSWYQQTPGQGLQFLFEYFSETQRNKGNFPGRFSGRQFSNSRSEMNVSTLELGDSALYLCASSSITVNTEAFFGQGTRLTVV.

The chain has TRBV6-1 and TRBJ2-1; 7 bases match TRBD2. Germline-derived CDR1 and CDR2 are MNHNS and SASEGT. The CDR3 contains 13 residues. V shed 7 bases, J shed 3 bases, and the junction held 3 bases outside the gene matches. CDR3 in DNA: TGTGCCAGCAAGCCTAGCGGCTACAATGAGCAGTTCTTC. This translates into CASKPSGYNEQFF.

The chain joins TRBV30 to TRBJ2-4; weak D call: TRBD1 (6 bases). CDR1 and CDR2 (germline): GTSNPN, SVGIG (reference sequence). The CDR3 runs to 17 residues. V was trimmed by 1 base and J by 0 bases, leaving 16 bases between them. The CDR3 is CAWSGPRQDLAKNIQYF. Written as DNA, the CDR3 is TGTGCCTGGAGTGGCCCGAGACAGGACCTAGCCAAAAACATTCAGTACTTC.

The chain carries TRBV6-4 and TRBJ2-3, with 9 bases lining up with TRBD2. The CDR3 is made up of 16 amino acids. J lost 4 bases, V lost 3 bases, and 8 bases had no gene match. The germline CDR1 and CDR2 sequences are MRHNA and SNTAGT. CDR3 residues: CASSESVAGGPDTQYF. Here the CDR3 DNA reads TGTGCCAGCAGTGAATCTGTGGCGGGAGGGCCAGATACGCAGTATTTT.

This clone was detected only a few times. The chain links TRBV6-5 to TRBJ1-3; D is uncertain. This CDR3 region has 11 residues. The V gene lost 6 bases and the J gene lost 3 bases, with 3 bases spanning the gap. Germline loops: CDR1 MNHEY, CDR2 SVGAGI. The CDR3 reads CASSGGNTIYF. In DNA form, the CDR3 reads TGTGCCAGCAGCGGTGGAAACACCATATATTTT.

J is TRBJ1-1 and V is TRBV19, with D maybe TRBD1 (6 bases). Germline-derived CDR1 and CDR2 are LNHDA and SQIVND (reference sequence). V lost 3 bases to trimming and J lost 1 base, with 12 bases between them. The CDR3 is 15 amino acids. The CDR3 bases are TGTGCCAGTAGTATTTGGGGGGGACAGAACACTGAAGCTTTCTTT. Protein sequence: CASSIWGGQNTEAFF. The entire variable domain, with the rest obtained from reference TRBV19 and TRBJ1-1, is as follows: DGGITQSPKYLFRKEGQNVTLSCEQNLNHDAMYWYRQDPGQGLRLIYYSQIVNDFQKGDIAEGYSVSREKKESFPLTVTSAQKNPTAFYLCASSIWGGQNTEAFFGQGTRLTVV.

This clone has more than one count but fewer than ten. The chain is built from TRBV30 and TRBJ2-1; TRBD2 agrees at 12 bases. Germline V gene data show CDR1 as GTSNPN and CDR2 as SVGIG (reference sequence). The CDR3 consists of 15 residues. Trimming took 1 base from V and 9 from J; bases not matched to a gene: 7. CDR3 protein: CAWSGTSGTGVEQFF. DNA for the CDR3: TGTGCCTGGAGTGGGACTAGCGGGACGGGTGTTGAGCAGTTCTTC.

This chain connects TRBV19 to TRBJ1-3; D remains ambiguous. Germline CDR1 reads LNHDA; CDR2 reads SQIVND (reference sequence). This CDR3 has 15 residues. The V gene lost 2 bases and the J gene lost 4 bases, with 12 bases spanning the gap. The CDR3 nucleotides read TGTGCCAGTAGTATACAACAGTTCTCCGGAAACACCATATATTTT. It specifies CASSIQQFSGNTIYF.

V usage is TRBV25-1 and J usage is TRBJ2-1; D uncertain. The CDR3 contains 16 residues. Germline values: CDR1 MGHDK, CDR2 SYGVNS. The V gene lost 2 bases and the J gene lost 7 bases, with 18 bases spanning the gap. The CDR3 here is CASSELRGARRNEQFF. CDR3 nucleotide sequence: TGTGCCAGCAGTGAACTTCGCGGAGCCCGAAGGAATGAGCAGTTCTTC.

This chain uses TRBV7-9 with TRBJ1-1; possible D gene TRBD1, 6 bases. CDR3 length: 16 residues. Per the germline V gene, CDR1 is SEHNR and CDR2 is FQNEAQ (reference sequence). The V gene lost 5 bases and the J gene lost 5 bases, with 21 bases spanning the gap. The CDR3 region has the DNA TGTGCCAGCAGCCCTGACTGGACAGCACAGGCTACTGAAGCTTTCTTT. Protein product: CASSPDWTAQATEAFF.

The V and J genes are TRBV4-1 and TRBJ2-5; tentatively, D is TRBD2 (6 bases). The germline CDR1 and CDR2 sequences are MGHRA and YSYEKL. The ends were cut back, 2 bases at V and 0 bases at J, with 10 bases in the middle. The CDR3 has 15 residues. The CDR3 protein is CASSQPSSDQETQYF. CDR3 sequence (DNA): TGCGCCAGCAGCCAACCCTCTAGCGACCAAGAGACCCAGTACTTC.

The chain is built from TRBV6-5 and TRBJ2-1, with a weak D call TRBD2 (6 bases). Trimming took 2 bases from V and 3 from J, leaving 8 bases between them. CDR1 and CDR2 from the germline V gene are MNHEY and SVGAGI. CDR3 size: 14 residues. The CDR3 DNA follows: TGTGCCAGCAGTTACAGCGGGTACTACAATGAGCAGTTCTTC. Its translation: CASSYSGYYNEQFF.

This chain links TRBV15 with TRBJ1-6; TRBD1 might be the D (5 bases). The germline V gene has CDR1 LNHNV and CDR2 YYDKDF (reference sequence). The CDR3 consists of 18 residues. The ends were cut back, 5 bases at V and 5 bases at J, with 22 bases in the middle. CDR3 in DNA: TGTGCCACCAGCGTAGAAGGGTCAGGGAGGAGAAATAATTCACCCCTCCACTTT. Protein product: CATSVEGSGRRNNSPLHF.

The J gene is TRBJ1-2, the V gene TRBV7-8, with 7 bases lining up with TRBD1. CDR1 is SGHVS, CDR2 FQNEAQ, per germline. J gave up 4 bases and V 4 bases, and 12 bases lay outside the gene matches. The CDR3 sequence is 16 residues long. CDR3: CASSSSNQGGSYGYTF. CDR3 coding DNA: TGTGCCAGCAGCTCGAGCAACCAGGGGGGTTCCTATGGCTACACCTTC.